These 32 T cell receptor beta chains originate from one sample sequenced in a study of blood T cell repertoires in COVID-19. The repertoire was sequenced with immunoSEQ multiplex PCR; TCRdb's copy has only in-frame clones and lacks some. The sample lists about 69,000 clones, about 90% occurring once. What was sequenced was peripheral blood. The source of these receptors is a man aged 50-59 years with acute or convalescent COVID-19.

The chain carries TRBV7-7 and TRBJ2-1; TRBD2 matches at 8 bases. Germline trimming cut 5 bases from V and 6 bases from J; bases unmatched to any gene: 9. The germline V gene encodes CDR1 SSHAT and CDR2 FNYEAQ (reference sequence). There are 15 residues in the CDR3. The CDR3 is CASSLPGGPSNEQFF. The CDR3 coding sequence is TGTGCCAGCAGCCTCCCGGGGGGGCCTTCCAATGAGCAGTTCTTC.

This chain connects TRBV2 to TRBJ2-4; D remains unclear. Germline lookup yields CDR1 SNHLY and CDR2 FYNNEI. V was shortened by 7 bases and J by 0 bases, with 7 bases between the two germline ends. This CDR3 is built from 13 residues. Here the CDR3 DNA reads TGTGCCAGCACTCCTATAGCCAAAAACATTCAGTACTTC. This codes for CASTPIAKNIQYF.

This chain connects TRBV5-5 to TRBJ2-7, with 11 bases that match TRBD2. CDR3 length: 15 amino acids. Germline CDR1 and CDR2: SGHKS and YYEKEE (reference sequence). Trimming removed 4 bases from V and 6 bases from J; junction bases left unmatched: 9. The CDR3 DNA reads TGTGCCAGCAGCATTATAGCGGGAGGGTCGGGCGAGCAGTACTTC. Protein: CASSIIAGGSGEQYF.

V usage is TRBV15 and J usage is TRBJ2-3, with D possibly matching TRBD2 (5 bases). The CDR3 runs 16 residues. Germline V gene data show CDR1 as LNHNV and CDR2 as YYDKDF (reference sequence). The V end was cut by 3 bases, the J end by 2 bases, with 15 bases between. This CDR3 is CATSRAGSKITDTQYF. The CDR3 DNA sequence: TGTGCCACCAGCAGGGCGGGCAGCAAAATCACAGATACGCAGTATTTT.

The chain joins TRBV4-1 to TRBJ1-1; a weak D match, TRBD1 (5 bases). Germline CDR1 reads MGHRA; CDR2 reads YSYEKL. The V and J ends lost 4 bases and 1 base respectively, with 13 bases between them. The CDR3 length is 15 residues. CDR3 region: CASSPNSGQNTEAFF. The CDR3 bases are TGCGCCAGCAGCCCTAATTCAGGGCAGAACACTGAAGCTTTCTTT.

The rearrangement uses TRBV3-1 (or the pseudogene TRBV3-2) and TRBJ1-1; D perhaps matches TRBD1 (5 bases). The germline gives CDR1 LGHDT, CDR2 YNNKEL (reference sequence). Trimming removed 1 base from V and 8 bases from J, with 8 bases in between. CDR3 size: 12 residues. The CDR3 reads CASSQVSGEAFF. In nucleotides, the CDR3 is TGTGCCAGCAGCCAAGTTTCAGGGGAAGCTTTCTTT.

V usage is TRBV19 and J usage is TRBJ2-3; D is possibly TRBD2 (6 bases). The ends were cut back, 5 bases at V and 3 bases at J, with 9 bases in the middle. Germline V gene data show CDR1 as LNHDA and CDR2 as SQIVND (reference sequence). This CDR3 spans 13 amino acids. CDR3 in DNA: TGTGCCAGTAGTGAGGGAGGTACAGATACGCAGTATTTT. Amino acid sequence: CASSEGGTDTQYF. The whole variable domain, remainder taken from reference TRBV19 and TRBJ2-3, is DGGITQSPKYLFRKEGQNVTLSCEQNLNHDAMYWYRQDPGQGLRLIYYSQIVNDFQKGDIAEGYSVSREKKESFPLTVTSAQKNPTAFYLCASSEGGTDTQYFGPGTRLTVL.

V gene TRBV15 combines with J gene TRBJ2-5; 8 bases are a match to TRBD1. Per the germline V gene, CDR1 is LNHNV and CDR2 is YYDKDF (reference sequence). There are 16 residues in the CDR3. The junction had 8 bases not matched to a gene; V was cut back by 1 base and J by 4 bases. Here the CDR3 reads CATSRGPTDRVETQYF. The CDR3 DNA is TGTGCCACCAGCAGAGGACCCACGGACAGGGTAGAGACCCAGTACTTC.

The count of this clone is one. The chain has TRBV11-1 and TRBJ2-1; TRBD2 matches at 8 bases. The CDR3 covers 15 residues. Germline V gene data show CDR1 as SGHAT and CDR2 as FQDESV (reference sequence). V lost 0 bases, J lost 9 bases, and 7 bases stayed unmatched. CDR3 DNA: TGTGCCAGCAGCTTAGCTAGCGGGATTATTGGTGAGCAGTTCTTC. Protein: CASSLASGIIGEQFF.

This chain uses TRBV5-6 with TRBJ1-2; TRBD1 matches at 7 bases. Germline lookup yields CDR1 SGHDT and CDR2 YYEEEE. V trimming: 2 bases; J trimming: 4 bases; junction bases outside the gene matches: 5. This CDR3 has 14 amino acids. The CDR3 sequence: CASSFGQELYGYTF. The CDR3 DNA reads TGTGCCAGCAGCTTTGGACAGGAGCTCTATGGCTACACCTTC.

The chain couples TRBV5-1 to TRBJ2-1; possible D gene TRBD2, 6 bases. This CDR3 is built from 15 residues. V was trimmed by 4 bases and J by 1 base, leaving 12 bases between them. Germline lookup yields CDR1 SGHRS and CDR2 YFSETQ. CDR3 nucleotide sequence: TGCGCCAGCAGCGAGGGGACTGAGTCCTACAATGAGCAGTTCTTC. Amino acids: CASSEGTESYNEQFF.

V gene TRBV24-1 combines with J gene TRBJ2-5; 9 bases match TRBD1. Per germline, CDR1 KGHDR and CDR2 SFDVKD. V shed 3 bases, J shed 6 bases, and the junction held 10 bases outside the gene matches. This CDR3 region has 16 residues. CDR3 residues: CATSDRQGGFGKTQYF. CDR3 DNA: TGTGCCACCAGTGATCGACAGGGGGGGTTTGGCAAGACCCAGTACTTC.

The rearrangement uses TRBV3-1 (or the pseudogene TRBV3-2) and TRBJ2-7, with 10 nucleotides matching TRBD2. V trimming: 7 bases; J trimming: 5 bases; junction bases outside the gene matches: 8. The CDR3 has 14 residues. Per the germline V gene, CDR1 is LGHDT and CDR2 is YNNKEL (reference sequence). CDR3 amino acids: CASTSTSGFNEQYF. CDR3 DNA: TGTGCCAGCACCTCGACTAGCGGGTTCAACGAGCAGTACTTC.

This chain connects TRBV5-6 to TRBJ2-7, with TRBD1 matching over 10 bases. Germline V lookup: CDR1 SGHDT, CDR2 YYEEEE. CDR3 length equals 15 residues. V lost 2 bases and J lost 3; bases outside the gene matches: 5. The CDR3, as DNA: TGTGCCAGCAGCTTCGTGGGACAGGGGCACTACGAGCAGTACTTC. Protein product: CASSFVGQGHYEQYF.

The rearrangement joins TRBV24-1 to TRBJ1-1; no clear D. The germline V and J ends were trimmed by 8 bases and 3 bases, with 12 bases remaining between them. CDR3 length: 13 residues. Germline V gene data show CDR1 as KGHDR and CDR2 as SFDVKD. The CDR3 loop is CATKLRADTEAFF. CDR3 nucleotide sequence: TGTGCCACCAAACTGAGGGCGGACACTGAAGCTTTCTTT.

Written as DNA, the CDR3 is TGTGCCAGCAGTTACTCCGGGACAGGGTCATACGAGCAGTACTTC. Amino acid sequence: CASSYSGTGSYEQYF. The chain employs TRBV27 and TRBJ2-7; 9 bases agree with TRBD1. This CDR3 has 15 amino acids. Germline V gene lookup returns CDR1 MNHEY and CDR2 SMNVEV (reference sequence). With 4 bases clipped from V and 4 bases from J, the junction kept 8 bases outside the gene matches.

Points on this clone: Other DNA sequences of this sample code for an identical CDR3. This chain links TRBV10-3 with TRBJ2-3; possible D gene TRBD2, 6 bases. Trimming shortened V by 5 bases and J by 6 bases, and 9 bases separated the two germline ends. The germline gives CDR1 ENHRY, CDR2 SYGVKD. The CDR3 has 12 amino acids. CDR3 region: CAISRDSDTQYF. In DNA, the CDR3 is TGTGCCATCAGTCGGGACTCCGATACGCAGTATTTT.

This clone has only a few counts. V and J are TRBV7-9 and TRBJ2-7; 7 bases are shared with TRBD2. Trimming took 3 bases from V and 3 from J; bases not matched to a gene: 5. The germline V gene encodes CDR1 SEHNR and CDR2 FQNEAQ (reference sequence). This CDR3 region has 14 residues. The CDR3 nucleotides read TGTGCCAGCAGCTTCGGGCTAGCGGACTACGAGCAGTACTTC. This codes for CASSFGLADYEQYF.

V is TRBV7-9 and J is TRBJ1-2; TRBD1 might be the D (5 bases). Germline V gives CDR1 SEHNR, CDR2 FQNEAQ (reference sequence). V lost 7 bases and J 3 bases, leaving 18 bases between the germline ends. CDR3 length equals 15 residues. The CDR3 is CASTQGRGFHYGYTF. In nucleotides, the CDR3 is TGTGCCAGCACCCAAGGGAGGGGATTTCACTATGGCTACACCTTC. Full variable domain (rest looked up from reference TRBV7-9 and TRBJ1-2): DTGVSQNPRHKITKRGQNVTFRCDPISEHNRLYWYRQTLGQGPEFLTYFQNEAQLEKSRLLSDRFSAERPKGSFSTLEIQRTEQGDSAMYLCASTQGRGFHYGYTFGSGTRLTVV.

This clone was seen a handful of times. The J gene is TRBJ2-7, the V gene TRBV11-2; D is possibly TRBD2 (6 bases). CDR3 size: 15 residues. The germline CDR1 and CDR2 sequences are SGHAT and FQNNGV. V dropped 3 bases and J dropped 4 bases, with 16 bases sitting between them. CDR3 nucleotides: TGTGCCAGCAGCTTGACGGGAGACGTAGGGTACGAGCAGTACTTC. The encoded protein is CASSLTGDVGYEQYF.

The chain carries TRBV6-5 and TRBJ1-1, with a possible D match to TRBD1 (5 bases). Germline CDR1 and CDR2: MNHEY and SVGAGI. The germline V and J ends were trimmed by 6 bases and 6 bases, with 17 bases remaining between them. The CDR3 extends over 14 amino acids. CDR3 sequence (DNA): TGTGCCAGCAGGGTGCAACAGGAAGCCCCTGAAGCTTTCTTT. Encoded protein: CASRVQQEAPEAFF.

The chain links TRBV18 to TRBJ2-2, with 10 bases identical to TRBD2. The length of the CDR3 is 16 residues. J gave up 2 bases and V 6 bases, and 6 bases lay outside the gene matches. Germline V gene data show CDR1 as KGHSH and CDR2 as LQKENI. The CDR3 sequence: CASSLLAGANTGELFF. The CDR3 bases are TGTGCCAGCTCCCTTCTAGCGGGAGCTAACACCGGGGAGCTGTTTTTT.

The chain recombines TRBV5-4 with TRBJ2-3; TRBD2 agrees at 10 bases. Trimming took 4 bases from V and 5 from J; bases not matched to a gene: 7. The CDR3 consists of 15 residues. Germline V gene data show CDR1 as SGHNT and CDR2 as YYREEE (reference sequence). The CDR3 spells CASSPASGRIDTQYF. Here the CDR3 DNA reads TGTGCCAGCAGCCCGGCTAGCGGGAGAATAGATACGCAGTATTTT.

The chain links TRBV12-3 or TRBV12-4 to TRBJ2-7; D is possibly TRBD2 (6 bases). V gave up 6 bases and J gave up 0 bases, with 9 bases separating them. The CDR3 is made up of 13 amino acids. CDR3: CASSAGLSYEQYF. CDR3 DNA sequence: TGTGCCAGCAGCGCGGGGCTCTCCTACGAGCAGTACTTC.

The J gene is TRBJ1-1, the V gene TRBV5-1; tentative D call: TRBD1 (6 bases). The CDR3 has 15 amino acids. V was shortened by 4 bases and J by 0 bases, with 13 bases between the two germline ends. Germline V gives CDR1 SGHRS, CDR2 YFSETQ. The CDR3 loop reads CASSPETGLNTEAFF. For the CDR3, the DNA is TGCGCCAGCAGCCCCGAGACAGGATTGAACACTGAAGCTTTCTTT.

V and J are TRBV14 and TRBJ1-2; 7 positions match TRBD1. V lost 3 bases and J lost 2; bases outside the gene matches: 0. The CDR3 spans 13 residues. Germline CDR1 reads SGHDN; CDR2 reads FVKESK. CDR3 region: CASSQTGNYGYTF. In DNA form, the CDR3 reads TGTGCCAGCAGCCAGACAGGGAACTATGGCTACACCTTC.

The chain joins TRBV18 to TRBJ2-1; D gene ambiguous. There are 14 residues in the CDR3. Germline CDR1 KGHSH, CDR2 LQKENI. V dropped 6 bases and J dropped 7 bases, with 16 bases sitting between them. The CDR3 nucleotides read TGTGCCAGCTCGCTGACGGCGGCCTTTAATGAGCAGTTCTTC. The encoded protein is CASSLTAAFNEQFF.

The chain joins TRBV3-1 (or the pseudogene TRBV3-2) to TRBJ2-5; 7 positions agree with TRBD2. Per the germline V gene, CDR1 is LGHDT and CDR2 is YNNKEL (reference sequence). V trimming: 4 bases; J trimming: 9 bases; junction bases outside the gene matches: 17. The CDR3 runs to 16 residues. The CDR3 coding sequence is TGTGCCAGCAGCCCCCGATCCCCAGCAGCGGGATCGGCCCAGTACTTC. Translated, it gives CASSPRSPAAGSAQYF.

The genes are TRBV9 and TRBJ1-6; 7 nucleotides line up with TRBD1. The junction had 9 bases not matched to a gene; V was cut back by 2 bases and J by 7 bases. Germline V gives CDR1 SGDLS, CDR2 YYNGEE. The CDR3 runs 16 residues. CDR3 nucleotide sequence: TGTGCCAGCAGCGTTGGAGCCGGGACAGCAAATTCACCCCTCCACTTT. Protein sequence: CASSVGAGTANSPLHF.

The chain has TRBV7-2 and TRBJ1-5; D gene ambiguous. Germline CDR1 and CDR2: SGHTA and FQGNSA. This CDR3 spans 13 amino acids. V was shortened by 1 base and J by 7 bases, with 8 bases between the two germline ends. The CDR3 reads CASSLGGLQPQHF. The CDR3 region has the DNA TGTGCCAGCAGCTTAGGAGGGCTACAGCCCCAGCATTTT. Supplemented by reference TRBV7-2 and TRBJ1-5, the full variable domain reads GAGVSQSPSNKVTEKGKDVELRCDPISGHTALYWYRQSLGQGLEFLIYFQGNSAPDKSGLPSDRFSAERTGGSVSTLTIQRTQQEDSAVYLCASSLGGLQPQHFGDGTRLSIL.

This chain connects TRBV19 to TRBJ1-1, with 8 positions matching TRBD1. In germline, CDR1 is LNHDA, CDR2 SQIVND (reference sequence). Trimming removed 3 bases from V and 11 bases from J; junction bases left unmatched: 8. CDR3 size: 13 residues. The chain's CDR3 is CASSIWATGDAFF. The CDR3 nucleotides are TGTGCCAGTAGTATTTGGGCGACAGGGGACGCTTTCTTT.

CDR3 region: CASSLGQAHSGNTIYF. The CDR3 region has the DNA TGCGCCAGCAGCTTGGGACAGGCCCACTCTGGAAACACCATATATTTT. This chain joins TRBV5-1 and TRBJ1-3; D may be TRBD1 (6 bases). The V gene lost 0 bases and the J gene lost 0 bases, with 10 bases spanning the gap. This CDR3 contains 16 residues. Germline assignment: CDR1 SGHRS and CDR2 YFSETQ.